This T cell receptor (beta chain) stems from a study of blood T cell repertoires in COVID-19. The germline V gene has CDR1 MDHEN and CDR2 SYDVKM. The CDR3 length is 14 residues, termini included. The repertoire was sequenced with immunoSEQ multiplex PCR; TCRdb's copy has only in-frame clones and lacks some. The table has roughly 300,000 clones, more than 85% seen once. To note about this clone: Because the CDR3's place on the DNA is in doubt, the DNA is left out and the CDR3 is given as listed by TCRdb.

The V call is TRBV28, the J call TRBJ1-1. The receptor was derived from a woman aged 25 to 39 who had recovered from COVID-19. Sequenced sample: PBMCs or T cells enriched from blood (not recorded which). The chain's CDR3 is CASSSSGGGTEAFF.